Here is one T cell receptor (beta chain) with its context. The data stem from a study of CDR3 diversity in severe acne. The germline CDR1 and CDR2 sequences are LNHDA and SQIVND (reference sequence). The CDR3 runs 14 residues. V was clipped by 5 bases and J by 4 bases, with 14 bases between them. TCRdb analysed the PCR reads with MiXCR anew, one entry per CDR3 protein. The sample holds around 83,000 distinct CDR3 sequences, approximately 49% seen once. The V gene is TRBV19, the J gene TRBJ1-1; D is unresolved. The receptor comes from a male donor with severe acne vulgaris. Sequenced input: blood. CDR3 DNA: TGTGCCAGTAGTCCCTGGGAGTTGAGCACTGAAGCTTTCTTT. It translates to CASSPWELSTEAFF.